Listed here are 14 T cell receptor beta chains from one sample, sequenced in a study of blood T cells in healthy people across ages. Combining a sample-barcoded 5' primer with a J-beta primer mix, a second PCR ran for 7 to 11 cycles. From the 5' RACE reads, TCRdb called clonotypes with MiXCR, one entry per CDR3 protein. In the table there are approximately 1.5 million distinct CDR3 sequences, approximately 43% of which are singletons. The sequenced sample consisted of blood. These receptors all come from a young woman in good health.

This clonotype was counted a few times. The chain recombines TRBV20-1 with TRBJ2-2, with TRBD2 matching 8 bases. Germline trimming cut 2 bases from V and 8 bases from J; bases unmatched to any gene: 10. The CDR3 consists of 15 residues. Germline loops: CDR1 DFQATT, CDR2 SNEGSKA (reference sequence). The CDR3 protein is CSARTGSGGTGELFF. CDR3 nucleotide sequence: TGCAGTGCTAGAACTGGCTCGGGAGGGACGGGGGAGCTGTTTTTT.

This clonotype was seen many times. The V call is TRBV18, the J call TRBJ2-3; tentative D call: TRBD2 (5 bases). Germline V gene data show CDR1 as KGHSH and CDR2 as LQKENI. V was pared by 8 bases and J by 1 base, with 10 bases between. CDR3 length: 13 residues. CDR3 DNA sequence: TGTGCCAGCAGCCCGAGGGGCACAGATACGCAGTATTTT. Its protein is CASSPRGTDTQYF.

J is TRBJ2-1 and V is TRBV20-1; D is tentatively TRBD1 or TRBD2 (5 bases each). The end of the DNA fits TRBJ2-7 better, so the J call may be wrong. Per the germline V gene, CDR1 is DFQATT and CDR2 is SNEGSKA (reference sequence). CDR3 length equals 13 residues. The CDR3 coding sequence is TGCAGTGCTGGGGCGGGCTCCTACAATGAGCAGTACTTC. Its protein product is CSAGAGSYNEQYF.

This clonotype was counted between two and nine times. J is TRBJ1-4 and V is TRBV15, with D possibly matching TRBD1 (6 bases). The CDR3 is 16 amino acids. Germline V CDR1 and CDR2: LNHNV, YYDKDF (reference sequence). V lost 4 bases and J lost 8, with 20 bases in between. CDR3 protein: CATSIKARGLREKLFF. CDR3 DNA sequence: TGTGCCACCAGCATCAAGGCGCGGGGGCTCCGCGAAAAACTGTTTTTT.

This clonotype was found a few times. V usage is TRBV18 and J usage is TRBJ2-3; D might be TRBD1 or TRBD2, each matching 5 bases. Per the germline V gene, CDR1 is KGHSH and CDR2 is LQKENI. Trimming stripped 2 bases from V and 5 bases from J, with 8 bases between. The CDR3 runs 13 residues. DNA for the CDR3: TGTGCCAGCTCACCAGGGACGCGAGATACGCAGTATTTT. Residues: CASSPGTRDTQYF.

The chain has TRBV28 and TRBJ2-7; D is uncertain. The germline V gene has CDR1 MDHEN and CDR2 SYDVKM. The CDR3 covers 15 residues. Trimming removed 6 bases from V and 0 bases from J, with 15 bases in between. The CDR3 reads CASSPIGVHSYEQYF. The CDR3 DNA reads TGTGCCAGCAGCCCGATCGGAGTTCACTCCTACGAGCAGTACTTC.

This clonotype has a handful of counts. This chain connects TRBV27 to TRBJ2-7; weak D call: TRBD1 (5 bases). Germline-derived CDR1 and CDR2 are MNHEY and SMNVEV (reference sequence). CDR3 size: 14 residues. Trimming left V 3 bases short and J 2 bases short, with 11 bases between. Written as DNA, the CDR3 is TGTGCCAGCAGTTTTGCCCAGGGAACCTACGAGCAGTACTTC. Translation gives CASSFAQGTYEQYF.

Written as DNA, the CDR3 is TGCAGTGCTAGAGTGAGGGACCTCAGCTCCTACAATGAGCAGTTCTTC. Translating it yields CSARVRDLSSYNEQFF. The chain employs TRBV20-1 and TRBJ2-1, with D perhaps matching TRBD1 or TRBD2 (5 bases each). Germline CDR1 is DFQATT and CDR2 is SNEGSKA (reference sequence). V lost 1 base, J lost 0 bases, and 13 bases lay in between. This CDR3 spans 16 amino acids.

This sequence joins TRBV7-2 and TRBJ2-7; TRBD1 is a possible D gene (6 bases). The CDR3 sequence is 15 residues long. The germline V and J ends were trimmed by 5 bases and 3 bases, with 17 bases remaining between them. Germline V lookup: CDR1 SGHTA, CDR2 FQGNSA. CDR3 bases: TGTGCCAGCAGCAACAGGGAGAACTCCGGCTACGAGCAGTACTTC. It encodes CASSNRENSGYEQYF.

V usage is TRBV3-1 and J usage is TRBJ2-1; TRBD1 agrees at 9 bases. The CDR3 has 17 amino acids. The germline V gene has CDR1 LGHDT and CDR2 YNNKEL (reference sequence). J lost 6 bases, V lost 4 bases, and 13 bases had no gene match. CDR3 loop: CASSLSVAGTGSNEQFF. CDR3 coding DNA: TGTGCCAGCAGCCTCTCCGTCGCCGGGACAGGGTCCAATGAGCAGTTCTTC.

This sequence joins TRBV7-2 and TRBJ2-1, with D unclear. V gave up 1 base and J gave up 7 bases, with 8 bases separating them. Germline V gives CDR1 SGHTA, CDR2 FQGNSA. The CDR3 runs to 13 residues. In DNA form, the CDR3 reads TGTGCCAGCAGCTTAGTTATGGTAAATGAGCAGTTCTTC. Translation: CASSLVMVNEQFF.

This clonotype appeared a few times. CDR3: CASSIPGYSGNTIYF. The CDR3 region has the DNA TGTGCCAGCAGCATTCCAGGGTACTCTGGAAACACCATATATTTT. This chain connects TRBV7-2 to TRBJ1-3; possible D gene TRBD1, 5 bases. Trimming left V 5 bases short and J 0 bases short, with 11 bases between. This CDR3 region has 15 residues. Germline loops: CDR1 SGHTA, CDR2 FQGNSA.

Only a few counts were recorded for this clonotype. One end of the junction fails to match germline, which may point to a read error. V gene TRBV6-6 combines with J gene TRBJ1-1, with D possibly TRBD1 on 5 matching bases. This CDR3 spans 14 amino acids. Looked up from germline, CDR1 is MNHNY and CDR2 is SVGAGI (reference sequence). Here the CDR3 DNA reads TGTGCCAGTAGTTACGGGTCAGGGAGCACTGAAGCTTTCTTT. This translates into CASSYGSGSTEAFF.

The V call is TRBV6-1, the J call TRBJ2-3; D might be TRBD2 (5 bases). V lost 1 base to trimming and J lost 0 bases, with 14 bases between them. The CDR3 runs 17 residues. Germline CDR1 is MNHNS and CDR2 is SASEGT. The CDR3 DNA reads TGTGCCAGCAGTGAAGTGCGGCTAGCCACTAGCACAGATACGCAGTATTTT. Translation: CASSEVRLATSTDTQYF.